This T cell receptor (beta chain) was identified during a study of a mutant IDH1 vaccine in newly diagnosed glioma. The wider study: The start of vaccination came 4-6 weeks after radiotherapy alone, or with temozolomide cycles. Previous treatment comprised radiotherapy, temozolomide, or both, mostly both. Regarding the study as a whole: Immune responses induced by vaccination arose in about 93% of the patients.

Concerning this clone itself: The antigen remains undetermined.

The CDR3 runs to 13 residues. The V and J ends lost 8 bases and 1 base respectively, with 11 bases between them. Germline V gene sequence: CDR1 MNHNS, CDR2 SASEGT. The table came from immunoSEQ multiplex PCR; TCRdb's copy has only in-frame clones and leaves some out. Among tens of thousands of clones listed, roughly four fifths were seen once. As to time point: week 47, end of study. The study gave 300 ug of mutant IDH1 20-mer peptide per vaccine dose, with topical imiquimod. The V and J genes are TRBV6-1 and TRBJ1-1, with D perhaps matching TRBD1 (6 bases). The sequenced sample was PBMCs, obtained from a glioma patient whose treatment included an IDH1 peptide vaccine. This clonotype was obtained from a man aged 30-40 years with glioma. CDR3 sequence (DNA): TGTGCCAGCGCGGCAGGGGAGAACACTGAAGCTTTCTTT. It specifies CASAAGENTEAFF.